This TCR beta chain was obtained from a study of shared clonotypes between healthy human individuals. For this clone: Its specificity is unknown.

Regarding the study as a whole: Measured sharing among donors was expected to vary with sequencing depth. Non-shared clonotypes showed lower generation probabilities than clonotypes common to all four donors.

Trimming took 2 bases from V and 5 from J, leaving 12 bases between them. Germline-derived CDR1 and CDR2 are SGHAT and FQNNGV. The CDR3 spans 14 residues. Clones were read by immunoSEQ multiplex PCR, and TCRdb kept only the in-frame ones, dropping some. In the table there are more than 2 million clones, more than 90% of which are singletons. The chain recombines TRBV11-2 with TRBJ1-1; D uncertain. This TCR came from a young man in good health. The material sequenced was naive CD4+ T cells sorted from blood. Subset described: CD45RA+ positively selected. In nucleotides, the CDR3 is TGTGCCAGCAGCTTATCCGAAGGATATACTGAAGCTTTCTTT. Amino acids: CASSLSEGYTEAFF.